Listed below are T cell receptor beta chains from one sample, sequenced in a study of T cells in tumors after PD-1 blockade. The method was immunoSEQ multiplex PCR; TCRdb's version includes in-frame clones alone and lacks a portion of them. Here the sample spans roughly 8,000 clones, 50% to 65% being singletons. The input for sequencing was tumor tissue, taken after anti-PD-1 treatment. These receptors were obtained from a human donor with basal cell carcinoma. Each CDR3 is given without its conserved first and last residue.

V gene: TRBV5-1; CDR3 protein: ASSSSTGWAETQY
V gene: TRBV30; CDR3 protein: ATTAGGLTDTQY
V gene: TRBV10-2; CDR3 protein: ASTPGQLNTEAF
V gene: TRBV28; CDR3 protein: ASSSQTDAWNEQF
V gene: TRBV18; CDR3 protein: ASSPGTIEAF
V gene: TRBV3-1/TRBV3-2; CDR3 protein: ASTKFGEANTGELF
V gene: TRBV29-1; CDR3 protein: SVGGRDRAIYGYT
V gene: TRBV18; CDR3 protein: ASSKNKNDRIYSGANVLT
V gene: TRBV19; CDR3 protein: ASSIVPVGQGNEQY
V gene: TRBV14; CDR3 protein: ASSQDFRTSGGLDEQY
V gene: TRBV6-4; CDR3 protein: ASSGGGGSDTQY
V gene: TRBV6-1; CDR3 protein: ASSEVGVGYT
V gene: TRBV18; CDR3 protein: ASSEDRRETQY
V gene: TRBV14; CDR3 protein: ASSLGQGRALTKNIQY
V gene: TRBV9; CDR3 protein: ASSSVRGTTDTQY
V gene: TRBV30; CDR3 protein: AWSVGVGIGYEQY
V gene: TRBV30; CDR3 protein: AWGEYTGELF
V gene: TRBV6-2/TRBV6-3; CDR3 protein: ASSYGRNEQY
V gene: TRBV7-3; CDR3 protein: ASSLGSYTDTQY
V gene: TRBV7-2; CDR3 protein: ASSFLTANTEAF
V gene: TRBV2; CDR3 protein: ASSGPRDGSPRTIGETQY
V gene: TRBV6-4; CDR3 protein: ASSDSIGVYNEQF
V gene: TRBV7-9; CDR3 protein: ASSRGQGASGYT